This T cell receptor (beta chain) originates from a study of blood T cell repertoires in COVID-19. About the research overall: Acute and convalescent COVID-19 specimens originated in the United States, Italy and Spain. T cells, B-cell-depleted T cells, or PBMCs provided the cDNA or gDNA that served as material.

In the authors' workflow: Estimation of nucleated cell counts relied on the amplification of reference gene primers. Assay used: immunoSEQ multiplex PCR; TCRdb lists only in-frame clones, some missing. The V and J calls and the clone size are those of that table, but D and trimming were determined from the DNA. The table includes tens of thousands of clones, almost 90% detected once. The CDR3 is made up of 17 amino acids. Looked up from germline, CDR1 is MNHEY and CDR2 is SMNVEV (reference sequence). The V gene lost 2 bases and the J gene lost 0 bases, with 16 bases spanning the gap. Material: peripheral blood. The genes are TRBV27 and TRBJ1-1; D might be TRBD1 (6 bases). The TCR originated in a man in his sixties with acute or convalescent COVID-19. The CDR3 DNA reads as TGTGCCAGCAGTTTAGGGCCAGGGGTTCGGATGAACACTGAAGCTTTCTTT. Its protein product is CASSLGPGVRMNTEAFF.